Listed below are T cell receptor beta chains from one sample, sequenced in a study of OX40 agonist ivuxolimab in advanced cancers. Some clones are missing from TCRdb's copy, which holds only in-frame ones; the method was immunoSEQ multiplex PCR. The sample contains roughly 83,000 clones, 65% to 85% of which appear only once. This material consisted of CD4+ or CD8+ T cells sorted from blood, taken in a trial of the OX40 agonist ivuxolimab. The receptors were gathered from an adult with an advanced solid tumor such as melanoma, head and neck, liver or kidney cancer. Both conserved end residues are part of each CDR3. Fields, in order: V gene, clone size, J gene, D gene, CDR3 protein, CDR3 DNA. D genes are given only for firm matches. Size values are once, few and many counts, or a class for expanded clones, and some rows have none.

V: TRBV7-2
size: .
J: TRBJ2-5
D: TRBD1
CDR3: CASSRDRGETQYF
DNA: TGTGCCAGCAGCCGGGACAGGGGAGAGACCCAGTACTTC

V: TRBV5-5
size: .
J: TRBJ2-7
D: .
CDR3: CASSFQRSSEQYF
DNA: TGTGCCAGCAGCTTTCAGCGATCGAGCGAGCAGTACTTC

V: TRBV7-2
size: .
J: TRBJ2-1
D: .
CDR3: CASSLGNRGYTYNEQFF
DNA: TGTGCCAGCAGCTTAGGAAACCGCGGTTATACCTACAATGAGCAGTTCTTC

V: TRBV6-5
size: .
J: TRBJ2-7
D: TRBD2
CDR3: CASSSLAGGDYEQYF
DNA: TGTGCCAGCAGTTCCCTAGCGGGAGGGGACTACGAGCAGTACTTC

V: TRBV10-3
size: .
J: TRBJ2-7
D: .
CDR3: CAISVGATYEQYF
DNA: TGTGCCATCAGTGTTGGGGCCACCTACGAGCAGTACTTC

V: TRBV6-1
size: .
J: TRBJ1-2
D: TRBD1
CDR3: CASSGQGKYGYTF
DNA: TGTGCCAGCAGTGGACAGGGGAAATATGGCTACACCTTC

V: TRBV6-5
size: .
J: TRBJ1-3
D: .
CDR3: CASSYGGSGNTIYF
DNA: TGTGCCAGCAGTTACGGGGGCTCTGGAAACACCATATATTTT

V: TRBV6-5
size: .
J: TRBJ1-4
D: .
CDR3: CASSYQFSEKLFF
DNA: TGTGCCAGCAGTTACCAGTTCTCTGAAAAACTGTTTTTT

V: TRBV30
size: few
J: TRBJ2-2
D: .
CDR3: CAWSVGRGGSTGELFF
DNA: TGTGCCTGGAGTGTGGGGAGAGGAGGGAGCACCGGGGAGCTGTTTTTT

V: TRBV7-2
size: .
J: TRBJ1-5
D: TRBD1
CDR3: CASSSWTGWGRQPQHF
DNA: TGTGCCAGCAGCTCCTGGACAGGGTGGGGGAGGCAGCCCCAGCATTTT

V: TRBV12-5
size: few
J: TRBJ2-6
D: .
CDR3: CASGLGEGSGANVLTF
DNA: TGTGCTAGTGGTTTGGGGGAAGGCTCTGGGGCCAACGTCCTGACTTTC

V: TRBV5-1
size: .
J: TRBJ1-1
D: .
CDR3: CASMAGDNTEAFF
DNA: TGCGCCAGCATGGCAGGAGATAACACTGAAGCTTTCTTT

V: TRBV2
size: .
J: TRBJ1-6
D: .
CDR3: CASRGGYSPLHF
DNA: TGTGCCAGCAGAGGGGGGTATTCACCCCTCCACTTT

V: TRBV14
size: .
J: TRBJ1-1
D: .
CDR3: CASSQMNAAFF
DNA: TGTGCCAGCAGCCAGATGAACGCAGCTTTCTTT

V: TRBV18
size: .
J: TRBJ1-1
D: TRBD1
CDR3: CASSPGTAGTEAFF
DNA: TGTGCCAGCTCACCAGGGACAGCGGGGACTGAAGCTTTCTTT

V: TRBV6-5
size: .
J: TRBJ1-2
D: .
CDR3: CASKTKGGDLYGYTF
DNA: TGTGCCAGCAAAACCAAAGGGGGGGACCTCTATGGCTACACCTTC

V: TRBV18
size: .
J: TRBJ2-1
D: .
CDR3: CASSWGESYNEQFF
DNA: TGTGCCAGCTCCTGGGGGGAATCCTACAATGAGCAGTTCTTC

V: TRBV7-9
size: .
J: TRBJ2-1
D: TRBD1
CDR3: CASSLIQGARNEQFF
DNA: TGTGCCAGCAGCTTAATTCAGGGGGCAAGAAATGAGCAGTTCTTC

V: TRBV5-1
size: once
J: TRBJ2-2
D: TRBD2
CDR3: CASSRGLAGTNTGELFF
DNA: TGCGCCAGCAGCCGGGGACTAGCGGGAACGAACACCGGGGAGCTGTTTTTT

V: TRBV19
size: .
J: TRBJ2-4
D: .
CDR3: CASSGERRQYF
DNA: TGTGCCAGTAGTGGGGAGCGTCGGCAGTACTTC

V: TRBV5-1
size: .
J: TRBJ2-3
D: .
CDR3: CASSLGDRTDTQYF
DNA: TGCGCCAGCAGCTTGGGGGACCGCACAGATACGCAGTATTTT

V: TRBV30
size: .
J: TRBJ1-5
D: .
CDR3: CAWSRAFDQPQHF
DNA: TGTGCCTGGAGTCGGGCTTTCGATCAGCCCCAGCATTTT

V: TRBV5-1
size: .
J: TRBJ2-7
D: TRBD2
CDR3: CASSSRLAGGSYEQYF
DNA: TGCGCCAGCAGCTCGAGACTAGCGGGGGGCTCCTACGAGCAGTACTTC

V: TRBV11-1
size: .
J: TRBJ1-2
D: .
CDR3: CASSPGTSTNYGYTF
DNA: TGTGCCAGCAGCCCAGGGACTTCAACAAATTATGGCTACACCTTC

V: TRBV10-3
size: .
J: TRBJ2-2
D: .
CDR3: CAISERGQADTGELFF
DNA: TGTGCCATCAGTGAAAGAGGGCAGGCGGACACCGGGGAGCTGTTTTTT